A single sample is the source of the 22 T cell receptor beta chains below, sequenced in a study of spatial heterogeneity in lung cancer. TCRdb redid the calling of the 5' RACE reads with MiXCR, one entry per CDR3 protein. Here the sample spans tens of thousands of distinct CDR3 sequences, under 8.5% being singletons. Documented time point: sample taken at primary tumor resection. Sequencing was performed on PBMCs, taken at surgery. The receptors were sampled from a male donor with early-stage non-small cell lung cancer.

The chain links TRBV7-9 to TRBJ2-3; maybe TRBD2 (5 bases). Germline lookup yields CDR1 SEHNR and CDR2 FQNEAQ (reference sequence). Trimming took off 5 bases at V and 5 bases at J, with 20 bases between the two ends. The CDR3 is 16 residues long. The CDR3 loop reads CASSPRGSGGGDTQYF. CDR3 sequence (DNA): TGTGCCAGCAGCCCCCGAGGGAGCGGTGGAGGAGATACGCAGTATTTT.

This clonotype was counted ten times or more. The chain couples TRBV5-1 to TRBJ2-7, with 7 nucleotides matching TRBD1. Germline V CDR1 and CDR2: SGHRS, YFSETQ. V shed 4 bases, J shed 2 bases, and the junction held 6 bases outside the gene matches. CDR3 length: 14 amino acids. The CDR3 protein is CASSPGTETYEQYF. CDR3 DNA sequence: TGCGCCAGCAGCCCCGGGACAGAAACCTACGAGCAGTACTTC.

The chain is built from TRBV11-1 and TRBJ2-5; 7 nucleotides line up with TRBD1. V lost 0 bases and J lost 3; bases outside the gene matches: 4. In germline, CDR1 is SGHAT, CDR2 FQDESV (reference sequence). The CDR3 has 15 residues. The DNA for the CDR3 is TGTGCCAGCAGCTTAGCCCCCAGGGGGAAAGAGACCCAGTACTTC. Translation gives CASSLAPRGKETQYF.

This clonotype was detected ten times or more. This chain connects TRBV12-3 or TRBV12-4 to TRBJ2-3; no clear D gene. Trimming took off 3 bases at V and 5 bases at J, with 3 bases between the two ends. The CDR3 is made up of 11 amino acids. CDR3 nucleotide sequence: TGTGCCAGCAGTTTGAAAGATACGCAGTATTTT. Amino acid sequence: CASSLKDTQYF.

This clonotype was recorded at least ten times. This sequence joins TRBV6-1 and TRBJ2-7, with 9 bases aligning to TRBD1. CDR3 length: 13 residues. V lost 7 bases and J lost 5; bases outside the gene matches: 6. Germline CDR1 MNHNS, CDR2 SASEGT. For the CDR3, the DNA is TGTGCCAGCACCGGGACAGGGCTTCACGAGCAGTACTTC. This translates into CASTGTGLHEQYF.

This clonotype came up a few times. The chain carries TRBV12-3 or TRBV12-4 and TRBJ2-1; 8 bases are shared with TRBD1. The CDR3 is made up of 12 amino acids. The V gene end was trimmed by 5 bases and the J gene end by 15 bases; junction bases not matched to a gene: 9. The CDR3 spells CASSMTGVRLFF. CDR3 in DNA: TGTGCCAGCAGTATGACAGGGGTTCGGCTGTTCTTC.

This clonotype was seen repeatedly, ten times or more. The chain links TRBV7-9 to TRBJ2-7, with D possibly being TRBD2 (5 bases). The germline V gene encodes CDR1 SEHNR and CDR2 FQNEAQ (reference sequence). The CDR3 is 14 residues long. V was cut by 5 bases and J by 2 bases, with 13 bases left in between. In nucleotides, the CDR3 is TGTGCCAGCAGCGCGGCGGGCAGGACCTACGAGCAGTACTTC. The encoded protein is CASSAAGRTYEQYF.

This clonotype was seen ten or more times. Here the CDR3 reads CASRALGGSYEQYF. The DNA of the CDR3 is TGTGCCAGCAGAGCCCTCGGCGGGAGCTACGAGCAGTACTTC. V gene TRBV27 combines with J gene TRBJ2-7; 7 bases match TRBD2. Per the germline V gene, CDR1 is MNHEY and CDR2 is SMNVEV (reference sequence). CDR3 length equals 14 residues. The junction had 8 bases not matched to a gene; V was cut back by 6 bases and J by 3 bases.

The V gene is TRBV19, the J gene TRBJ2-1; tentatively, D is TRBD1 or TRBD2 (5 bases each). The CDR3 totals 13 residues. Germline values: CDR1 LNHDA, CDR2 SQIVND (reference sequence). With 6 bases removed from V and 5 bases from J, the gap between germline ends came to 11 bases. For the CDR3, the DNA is TGTGCCAGTAGATGGGACGGGAACAATGAGCAGTTCTTC. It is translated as CASRWDGNNEQFF.

The CDR3 is CAISGEGKNSPLHF. As DNA, the CDR3 is TGTGCCATCAGTGGGGAGGGTAAGAATTCACCCCTCCACTTT. This sequence joins TRBV10-3 and TRBJ1-6, with D uncertain. CDR1 is ENHRY, CDR2 SYGVKD, per germline. This CDR3 comprises 14 residues. Trimming removed 4 bases at V and 7 bases at J, with 11 bases between.

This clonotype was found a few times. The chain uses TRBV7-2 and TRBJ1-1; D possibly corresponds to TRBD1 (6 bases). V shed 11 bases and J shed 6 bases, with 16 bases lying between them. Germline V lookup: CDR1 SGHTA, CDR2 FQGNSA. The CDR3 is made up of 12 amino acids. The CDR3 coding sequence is TGTGCCGAACTGTCGGGGGCGTCTGAAGCTTTCTTT. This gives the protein CAELSGASEAFF.

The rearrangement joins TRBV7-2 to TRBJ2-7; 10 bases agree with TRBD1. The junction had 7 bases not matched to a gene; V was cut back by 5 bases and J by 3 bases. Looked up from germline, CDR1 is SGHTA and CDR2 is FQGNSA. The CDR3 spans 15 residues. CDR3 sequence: CASSVGGQGSYEQYF. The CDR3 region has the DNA TGTGCCAGCAGCGTCGGGGGACAGGGGAGCTACGAGCAGTACTTC.

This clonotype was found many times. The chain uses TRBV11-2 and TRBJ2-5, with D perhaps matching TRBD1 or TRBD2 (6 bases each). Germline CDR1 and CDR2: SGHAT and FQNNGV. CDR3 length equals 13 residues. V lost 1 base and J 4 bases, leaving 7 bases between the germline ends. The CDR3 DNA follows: TGTGCCAGCAGCTTAGCGGGGGCAGAGACCCAGTACTTC. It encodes CASSLAGAETQYF.

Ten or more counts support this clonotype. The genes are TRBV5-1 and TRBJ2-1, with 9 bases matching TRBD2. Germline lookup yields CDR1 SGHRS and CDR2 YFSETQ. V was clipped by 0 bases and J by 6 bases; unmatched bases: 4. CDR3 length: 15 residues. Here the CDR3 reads CASSLATSGLNEQFF. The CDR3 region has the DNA TGCGCCAGCAGCTTGGCAACTAGCGGGCTCAATGAGCAGTTCTTC.

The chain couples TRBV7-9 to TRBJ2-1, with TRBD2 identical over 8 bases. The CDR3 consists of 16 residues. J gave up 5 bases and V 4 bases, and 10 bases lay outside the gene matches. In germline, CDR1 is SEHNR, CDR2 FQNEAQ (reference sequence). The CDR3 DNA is TGTGCCAGCAGCTCCTACATCGGGACTAGGGACAATGAGCAGTTCTTC. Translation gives CASSSYIGTRDNEQFF.

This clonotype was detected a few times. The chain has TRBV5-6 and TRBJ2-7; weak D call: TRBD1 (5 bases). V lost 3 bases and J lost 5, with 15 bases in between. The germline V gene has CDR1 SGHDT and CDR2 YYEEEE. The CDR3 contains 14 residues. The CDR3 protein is CASSSWTWGNEQYF. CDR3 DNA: TGTGCCAGCAGCTCGTGGACATGGGGCAACGAGCAGTACTTC.

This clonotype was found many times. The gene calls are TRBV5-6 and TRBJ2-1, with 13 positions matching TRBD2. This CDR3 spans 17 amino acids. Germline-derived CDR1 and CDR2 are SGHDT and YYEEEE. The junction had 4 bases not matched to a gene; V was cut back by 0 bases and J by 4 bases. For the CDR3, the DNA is TGTGCCAGCAGCTTGGAACCGGGACTAGCGGGATACAATGAGCAGTTCTTC. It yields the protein CASSLEPGLAGYNEQFF. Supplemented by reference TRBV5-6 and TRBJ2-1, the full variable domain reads DAGVTQSPTHLIKTRGQQVTLRCSPKSGHDTVSWYQQALGQGPQFIFQYYEEEERQRGNFPDRFSGHQFPNYSSELNVNALLLGDSALYLCASSLEPGLAGYNEQFFGPGTRLTVL.

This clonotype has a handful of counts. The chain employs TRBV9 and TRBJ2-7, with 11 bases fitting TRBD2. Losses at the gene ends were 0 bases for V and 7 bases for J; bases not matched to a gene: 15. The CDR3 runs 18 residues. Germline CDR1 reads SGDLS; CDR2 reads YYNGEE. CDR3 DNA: TGTGCCAGCAGCGTAGGACTAGCGGGACCCACTCTAGGGGAGGAGCAGTACTTC. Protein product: CASSVGLAGPTLGEEQYF. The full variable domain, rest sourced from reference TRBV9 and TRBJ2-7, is DSGVTQTPKHLITATGQRVTLRCSPRSGDLSVYWYQQSLDQGLQFLIQYYNGEERAKGNILERFSAQQFPDLHSELNLSSLELGDSALYFCASSVGLAGPTLGEEQYFGPGTRLTVT.

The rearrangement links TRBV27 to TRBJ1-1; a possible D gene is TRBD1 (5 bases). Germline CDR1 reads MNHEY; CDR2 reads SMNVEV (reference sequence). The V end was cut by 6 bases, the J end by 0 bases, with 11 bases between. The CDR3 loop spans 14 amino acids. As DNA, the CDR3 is TGTGCCAGCAGGGAGGGACGTTTGAACACTGAAGCTTTCTTT. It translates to CASREGRLNTEAFF.

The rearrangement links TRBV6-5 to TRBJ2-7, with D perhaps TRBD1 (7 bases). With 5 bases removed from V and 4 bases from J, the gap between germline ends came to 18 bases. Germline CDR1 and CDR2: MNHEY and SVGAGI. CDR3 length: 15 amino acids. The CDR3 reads CASSPTGRFGYEQYF. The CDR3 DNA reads TGTGCCAGCAGTCCGACAGGGAGGTTTGGATACGAGCAGTACTTC.

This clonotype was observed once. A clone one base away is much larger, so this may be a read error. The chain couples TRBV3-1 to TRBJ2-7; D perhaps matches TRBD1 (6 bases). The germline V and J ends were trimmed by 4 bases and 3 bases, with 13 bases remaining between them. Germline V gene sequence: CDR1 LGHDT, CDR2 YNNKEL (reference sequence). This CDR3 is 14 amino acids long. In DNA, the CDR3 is TGTGCCAGCAGCCTGTCGGGACAAGACTACGAGCAGTACTTC. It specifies CASSLSGQDYEQYF.

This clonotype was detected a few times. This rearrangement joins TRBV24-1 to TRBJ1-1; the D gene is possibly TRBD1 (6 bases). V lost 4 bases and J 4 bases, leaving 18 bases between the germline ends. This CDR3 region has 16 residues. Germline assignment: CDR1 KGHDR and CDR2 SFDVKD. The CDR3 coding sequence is TGTGCCACCAGTGACCCCGGCCCTACAGGGACCACTGAAGCTTTCTTT. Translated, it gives CATSDPGPTGTTEAFF.